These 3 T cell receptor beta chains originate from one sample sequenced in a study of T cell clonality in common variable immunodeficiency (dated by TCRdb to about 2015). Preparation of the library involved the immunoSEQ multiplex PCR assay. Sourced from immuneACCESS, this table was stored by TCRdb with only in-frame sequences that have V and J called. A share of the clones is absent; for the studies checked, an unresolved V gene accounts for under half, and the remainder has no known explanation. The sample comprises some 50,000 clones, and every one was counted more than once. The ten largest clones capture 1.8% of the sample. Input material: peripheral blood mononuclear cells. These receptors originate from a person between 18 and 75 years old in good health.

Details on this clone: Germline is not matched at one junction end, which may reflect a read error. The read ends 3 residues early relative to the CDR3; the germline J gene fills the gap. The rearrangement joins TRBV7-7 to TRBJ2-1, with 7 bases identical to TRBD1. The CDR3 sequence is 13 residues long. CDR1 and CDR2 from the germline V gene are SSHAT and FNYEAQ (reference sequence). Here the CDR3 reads CASSSTGLNEQFF. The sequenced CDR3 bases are TGTGCTAGCAGCTCGACAGGGCTCAATGAG.

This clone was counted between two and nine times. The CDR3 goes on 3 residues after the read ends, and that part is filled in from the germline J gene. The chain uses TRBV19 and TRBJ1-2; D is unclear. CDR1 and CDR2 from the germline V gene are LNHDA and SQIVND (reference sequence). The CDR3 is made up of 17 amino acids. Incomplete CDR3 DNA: TGTGCCAGTAGTTGGACTAGCGGGAGGGAGACTACCTACGAC. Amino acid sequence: CASSWTSGRETTYD. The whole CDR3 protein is CASSWTSGRETTYDYTF.

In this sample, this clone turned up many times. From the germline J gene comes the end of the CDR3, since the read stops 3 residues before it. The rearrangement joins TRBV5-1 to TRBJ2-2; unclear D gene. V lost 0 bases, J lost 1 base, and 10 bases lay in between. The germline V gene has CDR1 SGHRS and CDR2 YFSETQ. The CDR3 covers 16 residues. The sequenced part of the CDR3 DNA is TGCGCCAGCAGCTTGGCCTTGGCAGTGAACACCGGGGAG. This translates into CASSLALAVNTGE. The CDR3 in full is CASSLALAVNTGELFF.